The 17 T cell receptor beta chains below come from one sample, sequenced in a study of T cell responses to AZD1222 COVID-19 vaccine. Profiled with immunoSEQ multiplex PCR; TCRdb holds only in-frame clones, not every one. This table has 90,000 to 110,000 clones, 88% appearing once. This specimen was peripheral blood, taken on day 0 of AZD1222 vaccination. These receptors all come from an adult in good health.

CDR3: CASSWEAYNEQFF. As DNA, the CDR3 is TGTGCCAGCAGCTGGGAAGCCTACAATGAGCAGTTCTTC. The chain combines TRBV7-2 with TRBJ2-1, with D hard to call. CDR3 length: 13 amino acids. Germline-derived CDR1 and CDR2 are SGHTA and FQGNSA. Trimming took 4 bases from V and 2 from J, leaving 6 bases between them.

The V gene is TRBV28, the J gene TRBJ2-7; 9 nucleotides match TRBD1. The length of the CDR3 is 17 residues. CDR1 is MDHEN, CDR2 SYDVKM, per germline. V lost 4 bases, J lost 4 bases, and 14 bases stayed unmatched. The CDR3 nucleotides read TGTGCCAGCAGTTCCGCACTGGGGGGGGGACAGGGATACGAGCAGTACTTC. Its translation is CASSSALGGGQGYEQYF.

J is TRBJ2-7 and V is TRBV24-1; 14 bases are shared with TRBD2. Germline loops: CDR1 KGHDR, CDR2 SFDVKD. The CDR3 has 15 residues. The J segment lost 6 bases and the V segment lost 4 bases, leaving 4 bases of the junction unmatched. CDR3 bases: TGTGCCACCAGTGAAGGGACTAGCGGGAGCGGCGAGCAGTACTTC. Translated: CATSEGTSGSGEQYF.

The chain uses TRBV19 and TRBJ1-2; D is ambiguous. Trimming took off 6 bases at V and 8 bases at J, with 19 bases between the two ends. This CDR3 is 14 amino acids long. Per germline, CDR1 LNHDA and CDR2 SQIVND (reference sequence). The CDR3 protein is CASSVGDSGWGYTF. CDR3 sequence (DNA): TGTGCCAGTAGCGTGGGCGACTCCGGTTGGGGCTACACCTTC.

This clone is a singleton in its sample. The chain links TRBV14 to TRBJ2-2; 9 positions match TRBD1. Losses at the gene ends were 2 bases for V and 3 bases for J; bases not matched to a gene: 4. The germline V gene has CDR1 SGHDN and CDR2 FVKESK. CDR3 size: 16 residues. The CDR3 sequence: CASSQKQGAYTGELFF. The CDR3 DNA reads TGTGCCAGCAGCCAAAAACAGGGGGCTTACACCGGGGAGCTGTTTTTT.

This clone occurred a few times. V usage is TRBV19 and J usage is TRBJ2-2, with TRBD1 matching 8 bases. In germline, CDR1 is LNHDA, CDR2 SQIVND (reference sequence). The CDR3 is made up of 17 amino acids. Losses at the gene ends were 10 bases for V and 1 base for J; bases not matched to a gene: 14. CDR3 protein: CATARGDRGLNTGELFF. The CDR3 DNA is TGTGCCACCGCTCGGGGTGACAGGGGCCTGAACACCGGGGAGCTGTTTTTT.

This chain links TRBV6-5 with TRBJ2-7, with D unclear. The CDR3 has 14 amino acids. Looked up from germline, CDR1 is MNHEY and CDR2 is SVGAGI. V was clipped by 4 bases and J by 3 bases, with 13 bases between them. CDR3 in amino acids: CASSSLDGDYEQYF. The CDR3 region has the DNA TGTGCCAGCAGTTCTCTGGACGGAGACTACGAGCAGTACTTC.

This chain uses TRBV18 with TRBJ1-4; D is possibly TRBD1 (5 bases). Germline CDR1 KGHSH, CDR2 LQKENI. V was cut by 5 bases and J by 8 bases, with 15 bases left in between. This CDR3 contains 14 residues. Written as DNA, the CDR3 is TGTGCCAGCTCAGCCACAGGTTCGGGGGAAAAACTGTTTTTT. Translation gives CASSATGSGEKLFF.

The chain combines TRBV3-1 (or the pseudogene TRBV3-2) with TRBJ1-1; 10 bases agree with TRBD1. V was pared by 1 base and J by 6 bases, with 8 bases of the junction left unmatched. Germline CDR1 and CDR2: LGHDT and YNNKEL (reference sequence). The length of the CDR3 is 16 residues. The CDR3 sequence: CASSQGGTGAGAEAFF. CDR3 bases: TGTGCCAGCAGCCAAGGAGGGACAGGGGCTGGCGCTGAAGCTTTCTTT.

The chain recombines TRBV7-9 with TRBJ1-2, with TRBD1 as a possible D gene (6 bases). Trimming took 3 bases from V and 0 from J, leaving 14 bases between them. The germline V gene encodes CDR1 SEHNR and CDR2 FQNEAQ (reference sequence). This CDR3 is built from 16 residues. The CDR3 is CASSLGHTGANYGYTF. For the CDR3, the DNA is TGTGCCAGCAGCTTGGGACACACTGGAGCTAACTATGGCTACACCTTC. The whole variable domain, filled in from reference TRBV7-9 and TRBJ1-2, reads DTGVSQNPRHKITKRGQNVTFRCDPISEHNRLYWYRQTLGQGPEFLTYFQNEAQLEKSRLLSDRFSAERPKGSFSTLEIQRTEQGDSAMYLCASSLGHTGANYGYTFGSGTRLTVV.

The rearrangement links TRBV7-9 to TRBJ2-5; 7 bases agree with TRBD2. Germline values: CDR1 SEHNR, CDR2 FQNEAQ (reference sequence). The CDR3 runs to 15 residues. V was pared by 3 bases and J by 1 base, with 5 bases of the junction left unmatched. CDR3 nucleotides: TGTGCCAGCAGCTTGGGACTAACCCCCCAAGAGACCCAGTACTTC. Amino acids: CASSLGLTPQETQYF.

The CDR3 coding sequence is TGTGCCAGCAGTCTGGGACTAGTCACAGATACGCAGTATTTT. It translates to CASSLGLVTDTQYF. V usage is TRBV27 and J usage is TRBJ2-3, with 8 positions matching TRBD2. In germline, CDR1 is MNHEY, CDR2 SMNVEV (reference sequence). The V and J ends lost 5 bases and 2 bases, in that order; junction bases with no gene match: 3. The CDR3 totals 14 residues.

The rearrangement links TRBV5-1 to TRBJ2-6, with a possible D match to TRBD1 (6 bases). Germline V gene sequence: CDR1 SGHRS, CDR2 YFSETQ. V dropped 4 bases and J dropped 4 bases, with 12 bases sitting between them. This CDR3 is built from 15 residues. The CDR3 here is CASSGTSAGANVLTF. Here the CDR3 DNA reads TGCGCCAGCAGCGGGACATCAGCCGGGGCCAACGTCCTGACTTTC.

V gene TRBV2 combines with J gene TRBJ2-1; D possibly uses TRBD1 or TRBD2 (5 bases each). V dropped 3 bases and J dropped 0 bases, with 9 bases sitting between them. The CDR3 extends over 15 amino acids. Germline loops: CDR1 SNHLY, CDR2 FYNNEI. This CDR3 reads CASSDWGSSYNEQFF. CDR3 DNA sequence: TGTGCCAGCAGTGATTGGGGGAGCTCCTACAATGAGCAGTTCTTC.

The CDR3 DNA is TGTGCCAGCTCACCACGGGGGACCGGGGACCAAGAGACCCAGTACTTC. Residues: CASSPRGTGDQETQYF. The chain combines TRBV18 with TRBJ2-5; D may match TRBD1 or TRBD2 (5 bases each). The CDR3 spans 16 residues. Trimming left V 1 base short and J 0 bases short, with 12 bases between. CDR1 and CDR2 from the germline V gene are KGHSH and LQKENI. Full variable domain (remainder filled in from reference TRBV18 and TRBJ2-5): NAGVMQNPRHLVRRRGQEARLRCSPMKGHSHVYWYRQLPEEGLKFMVYLQKENIIDESGMPKERFSAEFPKEGPSILRIQQVVRGDSAAYFCASSPRGTGDQETQYFGPGTRLLVL.

The J gene is TRBJ1-1, the V gene TRBV3-1 (or the pseudogene TRBV3-2); D ambiguous. CDR3 length equals 13 residues. Germline values: CDR1 LGHDT, CDR2 YNNKEL (reference sequence). The V and J ends lost 1 base and 5 bases respectively, with 8 bases between them. The CDR3: CASSQGEKTEAFF. CDR3 sequence (DNA): TGTGCCAGCAGCCAAGGGGAAAAGACTGAAGCTTTCTTT.

This clone turned up a few times. At the DNA level, this CDR3 is encoded by other sequences in the same sample as well. The chain uses TRBV3-1 (or the pseudogene TRBV3-2) and TRBJ2-2; D unclear. V lost 3 bases and J lost 0, with 5 bases in between. The V gene's germline CDR1 is LGHDT and CDR2 YNNKEL (reference sequence). CDR3 length equals 14 residues. This chain's CDR3 is CASSQVSNTGELFF. In DNA form, the CDR3 reads TGTGCCAGCAGCCAGGTGTCGAACACCGGGGAGCTGTTTTTT.